Each of the 19 T cell receptor beta chains below was sequenced from the same sample in a study of neoadjuvant anti-PD-1 for oral cavity cancer. Generated by immunoSEQ multiplex PCR, the TCRdb table keeps only in-frame clones and is missing some. The sample contains approximately 43,000 clones, about three quarters of which appear only once. Time point denoted: after neoadjuvant nivolumab, at surgical resection. Sequenced material: PBMCs, taken after nivolumab (anti-PD-1) treatment. These receptors all stem from a person aged 35-80 years with oral cavity squamous cell carcinoma.

Of note for this clone: Other DNA sequences of this sample code for an identical CDR3. The gene calls are TRBV30 and TRBJ1-5; D is ambiguous. Germline CDR1 is GTSNPN and CDR2 is SVGIG (reference sequence). V lost 2 bases to trimming and J lost 3 bases, with 14 bases between them. The CDR3 runs to 15 residues. DNA for the CDR3: TGTGCCTGGAGTTTTCCCGGGCAGTTCAATCAGCCCCAGCATTTT. As protein: CAWSFPGQFNQPQHF.

V is TRBV23-1 and J is TRBJ1-2; no firm D call. TRBV23-1 counts as an open reading frame of uncertain function. The CDR3 extends over 13 amino acids. V lost 6 bases and J 2 bases, leaving 10 bases between the germline ends. CDR3 residues: CASRAEPNYGYTF. The CDR3 bases are TGCGCCAGCAGGGCAGAACCAAACTATGGCTACACCTTC.

This clone was seen once. This rearrangement joins TRBV2 to TRBJ1-3; the match to TRBD1 covers 7 bases. CDR3 length: 15 amino acids. Unmatched junction bases numbered 7, after V lost 6 bases and J lost 2 bases. The V gene's germline CDR1 is SNHLY and CDR2 FYNNEI. The CDR3 region has the DNA TGTGCCAGCAGACCCGACAGGGCAACTGGAAACACCATATATTTT. It encodes CASRPDRATGNTIYF. The variable domain in full, completed from reference TRBV2 and TRBJ1-3, reads EPEVTQTPSHQVTQMGQEVILRCVPISNHLYFYWYRQILGQKVEFLVSFYNNEISEKSEIFDDQFSVERPDGSNFTLKIRSTKLEDSAMYFCASRPDRATGNTIYFGEGSWLTVV.

As for this clone: Other DNA sequences in this sample translate to the same CDR3. The chain links TRBV11-2 to TRBJ2-7, with 8 bases that match TRBD2. Germline V gene lookup returns CDR1 SGHAT and CDR2 FQNNGV. The CDR3 sequence is 15 residues long. Unmatched junction bases numbered 3, after V lost 0 bases and J lost 2 bases. DNA for the CDR3: TGTGCCAGCAGCTTAGAATCAGCGGGAGCCTACGAGCAGTACTTC. It is translated as CASSLESAGAYEQYF.

This sequence joins TRBV28 and TRBJ2-7; D is ambiguous. Trimming removed 6 bases at V and 4 bases at J, with 7 bases between. The CDR3 spans 11 residues. Germline CDR1 reads MDHEN; CDR2 reads SYDVKM. CDR3: CASRRWYEQYF. Written as DNA, the CDR3 is TGTGCCAGCAGAAGATGGTACGAGCAGTACTTC.

The chain combines TRBV9 with TRBJ1-2, with D possibly being TRBD1 (6 bases). The CDR3 spans 13 residues. The ends were cut back, 1 base at V and 2 bases at J, with 6 bases in the middle. Germline CDR1 is SGDLS and CDR2 is YYNGEE. The CDR3, as DNA: TGTGCCAGCAGCGTACAGGGGAACTATGGCTACACCTTC. It specifies CASSVQGNYGYTF.

The gene calls are TRBV4-1 and TRBJ2-2, with 9 bases that match TRBD2. Germline CDR1 is MGHRA and CDR2 is YSYEKL. CDR3 length: 20 amino acids. With V trimmed by 0 bases and J by 8 bases, 19 bases remained unmatched. This chain's CDR3 is CASSQDSRFETSGPRGELFF. The CDR3 DNA follows: TGCGCCAGCAGCCAAGATTCGAGGTTTGAGACTAGCGGACCCCGTGGGGAGCTGTTTTTT.

The V and J genes are TRBV6-6 and TRBJ1-1, with D unclear. V was clipped by 6 bases and J by 1 base, with 3 bases between them. This CDR3 contains 11 residues. The germline gives CDR1 MNHNY, CDR2 SVGAGI (reference sequence). In nucleotides, the CDR3 is TGTGCCAGCAGCAAGAACACTGAAGCTTTCTTT. This sequence encodes CASSKNTEAFF.

The chain recombines TRBV27 with TRBJ2-3; 7 bases align to TRBD2. The CDR3 has 16 amino acids. V shed 4 bases and J 3 bases; nucleotides not matched to a gene: 10. Germline-derived CDR1 and CDR2 are MNHEY and SMNVEV (reference sequence). CDR3 amino acids: CASSSQLTSRTDTQYF. CDR3 nucleotide sequence: TGTGCCAGCAGTTCCCAATTGACTAGCAGAACAGATACGCAGTATTTT.

Judged by abundance, this clone is medium-sized (0.01 to 0.1%). The V call is TRBV2, the J call TRBJ1-2; a possible D gene is TRBD1 (6 bases). The V gene lost 5 bases and the J gene lost 7 bases, with 20 bases spanning the gap. Looked up from germline, CDR1 is SNHLY and CDR2 is FYNNEI. This CDR3 contains 15 residues. The CDR3: CASSQTGTRGGGYTF. The CDR3 bases are TGTGCCAGCAGTCAGACCGGGACAAGGGGCGGTGGCTACACCTTC.

This clone is classed as medium-sized. The chain is built from TRBV7-9 and TRBJ1-2, with 9 positions matching TRBD1. V lost 0 bases to trimming and J lost 1 base; unmatched junction nucleotides: 3. CDR3 length equals 16 residues. Germline V gene lookup returns CDR1 SEHNR and CDR2 FQNEAQ (reference sequence). The CDR3 DNA reads TGTGCCAGCAGCTTAGCCACAGGGGGCTTTAACTATGGCTACACCTTC. Protein product: CASSLATGGFNYGYTF.

The chain uses TRBV6-6 and TRBJ2-6; D gene uncertain. The CDR3 contains 15 residues. The V end was cut by 3 bases, the J end by 2 bases, with 8 bases between. Looked up from germline, CDR1 is MNHNY and CDR2 is SVGAGI (reference sequence). CDR3 loop: CASSYVGAGANVLTF. The CDR3 DNA follows: TGTGCCAGCAGTTATGTGGGCGCTGGGGCCAACGTCCTGACTTTC.

The V call is TRBV6-6, the J call TRBJ2-7, with a tentative D call TRBD1 (5 bases). Trimming left V 9 bases short and J 4 bases short, with 16 bases between. The CDR3 has 13 residues. Per germline, CDR1 MNHNY and CDR2 SVGAGI (reference sequence). The CDR3 DNA follows: TGTGCCAGTCAACAGGTGGGAAGTTACGAGCAGTACTTC. Protein sequence: CASQQVGSYEQYF.

The chain links TRBV6-5 to TRBJ1-2; 9 bases map to TRBD1. The germline V gene has CDR1 MNHEY and CDR2 SVGAGI. CDR3 length equals 14 residues. Trimming cost V 0 bases and J 8 bases; bases outside gene matches: 4. CDR3 bases: TGTGCCAGCAGTTACTCGGGACAGGGTGGAGGCTACACCTTC. Its translation is CASSYSGQGGGYTF.

This clone has just a few counts. V and J are TRBV19 and TRBJ1-2; D is unresolved. The CDR3 loop spans 14 amino acids. Trimming shortened V by 3 bases and J by 0 bases, and 8 bases separated the two germline ends. CDR1 is LNHDA and CDR2 is SQIVND in the germline V gene (reference sequence). The CDR3 here is CASSIGGANYGYTF. The CDR3 nucleotides are TGTGCCAGTAGTATTGGCGGAGCTAACTATGGCTACACCTTC.

As concerns this clone: Other DNA sequences of this sample code for an identical CDR3. For the CDR3, the DNA is TGCGCCAGCAGCCACCCCAGGGGCGGCTACACCTTC. Translated, it gives CASSHPRGGYTF. The chain employs TRBV4-1 and TRBJ1-2, with a weak D call TRBD1 (6 bases). There are 12 residues in the CDR3. Per germline, CDR1 MGHRA and CDR2 YSYEKL. V lost 3 bases, J lost 8 bases, and 10 bases lay in between.

This clone appeared a few times. V is TRBV30 and J is TRBJ1-5, with TRBD1 matching 9 bases. Germline V gives CDR1 GTSNPN, CDR2 SVGIG (reference sequence). This CDR3 contains 16 residues. V trimming: 2 bases; J trimming: 4 bases; junction bases outside the gene matches: 9. The CDR3 loop is CAWSLLQGARNQPQHF. The CDR3 region has the DNA TGTGCCTGGAGTCTGCTACAGGGGGCGAGGAATCAGCCCCAGCATTTT.

The J gene is TRBJ2-6, the V gene TRBV18, with no clear D. This CDR3 has 16 amino acids. V lost 1 base to trimming and J lost 0 bases, with 7 bases between them. Germline lookup yields CDR1 KGHSH and CDR2 LQKENI. The CDR3 loop is CASSPLGVSGANVLTF. In DNA form, the CDR3 reads TGTGCCAGCTCACCACTTGGGGTCTCTGGGGCCAACGTCCTGACTTTC.

The V gene is TRBV10-1, the J gene TRBJ1-1; perhaps TRBD1 as D (5 bases). Trimming removed 4 bases from V and 4 bases from J, with 22 bases in between. The CDR3 has 17 residues. The germline gives CDR1 WNHNN, CDR2 SYGVQD (reference sequence). CDR3 amino acids: CASSGFRDMGRTTEAFF. CDR3 sequence (DNA): TGCGCCAGCAGTGGTTTCAGGGATATGGGGAGAACCACTGAAGCTTTCTTT.